This entry lists 14 T cell receptor beta chains sequenced from one sample in a study of T-cell reconstitution after alpha-beta-depleted transplantation in children. A TCRbeta library incorporating unique molecular identifiers was prepared. TCRdb fed the PCR reads into MiXCR, producing one record per CDR3 protein. The data show fewer than 700,000 distinct CDR3 sequences, roughly 13% seen once. This material consisted of PBMCs, mostly from graft donor cells, taken 360 days after TCRalphabeta/CD19-depleted stem cell transplant. The receptors were gathered from a male patient younger than 18 who had a stem cell transplant for acute myeloid leukemia, so the T cells may come from the graft donor.

This clonotype occurred a few times. The J gene is TRBJ2-7, the V gene TRBV15; 13 bases map to TRBD2. The CDR3 is 15 residues long. Germline values: CDR1 LNHNV, CDR2 YYDKDF (reference sequence). The V gene end was trimmed by 3 bases and the J gene end by 5 bases; junction bases not matched to a gene: 4. CDR3 loop: CATSSYGLAGDEQYF. The CDR3 DNA is TGTGCCACCAGCAGCTACGGACTAGCGGGAGACGAGCAGTACTTC.

This clonotype was detected ten times or more. CDR3: CASSLATSGSNTGELFF. CDR3 nucleotide sequence: TGTGCCAGCAGTTTGGCGACTAGCGGGAGTAACACCGGGGAGCTGTTTTTT. The genes are TRBV12-3 or TRBV12-4 and TRBJ2-2, with 12 bases matching TRBD2. Unmatched junction bases numbered 4, after V lost 3 bases and J lost 2 bases. CDR3 length equals 17 residues.

This clonotype was recorded at least ten times. The genes are TRBV29-1 and TRBJ2-5, with 10 positions matching TRBD2. V was clipped by 4 bases and J by 6 bases; unmatched bases: 5. Looked up from germline, CDR1 is SQVTM and CDR2 is ANQGSEA. This CDR3 contains 13 residues. The CDR3 region has the DNA TGCAGCGTTGCTAGCGGGAGTCGGCAGACCCAGTACTTC. Amino acid sequence: CSVASGSRQTQYF. Full variable domain (remainder filled in from reference TRBV29-1 and TRBJ2-5): SAVISQKPSRDICQRGTSLTIQCQVDSQVTMMFWYRQQPGQSLTLIATANQGSEATYESGFVIDKFPISRPNLTFSTLTVSNMSPEDSSIYLCSVASGSRQTQYFGPGTRLLVL.

This clonotype was found many times. The genes are TRBV21-1 and TRBJ1-1. TRBV21-1 counts as a pseudogene. The CDR3 extends over 14 amino acids. For the CDR3, the DNA is TGTGCCAGCAGCAAAGGGCGGAGGAACACTGAAGCTTTCTTT. Protein product: CASSKGRRNTEAFF.

This clonotype was seen a handful of times. The chain uses TRBV7-3 and TRBJ2-5, with 7 bases aligning to TRBD2. From germline, CDR1 is SGHTA and CDR2 FQGTGA. The ends lost 4 bases at V and 5 bases at J; junction bases unmatched: 10. The CDR3 has 15 residues. The CDR3 region has the DNA TGTGCCAGCAGCTCATCCGGACTAGTGCGGGAGACCCAGTACTTC. Its protein is CASSSSGLVRETQYF.

This chain links TRBV27 with TRBJ2-7, with 10 bases lining up with TRBD1. This CDR3 spans 15 amino acids. The ends lost 4 bases at V and 2 bases at J; junction bases unmatched: 5. The germline V gene has CDR1 MNHEY and CDR2 SMNVEV (reference sequence). For the CDR3, the DNA is TGTGCCAGCAGTTCCGGGACAGGGGCCCCCTACGAGCAGTACTTC. Protein: CASSSGTGAPYEQYF.

This clonotype was found a few times. Sequence at one end of the junction differs from germline and may be a read error. The chain employs TRBV7-7 and TRBJ2-2, with D maybe TRBD2 (5 bases). The CDR3 is made up of 14 amino acids. Germline V CDR1 and CDR2: SSHAT, FNYEAQ (reference sequence). Written as DNA, the CDR3 is TGTGCTAGCAGCTTAGCGCTGAGCACCGGGGAGCTGTTTTTT. Protein sequence: CASSLALSTGELFF. Using reference TRBV7-7 and TRBJ2-2 for the parts outside the CDR3, the full variable domain is GAGVSQSPRYKVTKRGQDVTLRCDPISSHATLYWYQQALGQGPEFLTYFNYEAQPDKSGLPSDRFSAERPEGSISTLTIQRTEQRDSAMYRCASSLALSTGELFFGEGSRLTVL.

This clonotype appeared many times. The genes are TRBV5-6 and TRBJ2-7; TRBD1 matches 9 bases. The CDR3 has 15 residues. V lost 3 bases to trimming and J lost 2 bases; unmatched junction nucleotides: 6. Germline loops: CDR1 SGHDT, CDR2 YYEEEE. The CDR3 here is CASSSGTGITYEQYF. The CDR3 nucleotides are TGTGCCAGCAGCTCTGGGACAGGGATAACCTACGAGCAGTACTTC.

The V gene is TRBV27, the J gene TRBJ2-7; 9 bases map to TRBD1. CDR1 and CDR2 from the germline V gene are MNHEY and SMNVEV (reference sequence). The CDR3 is made up of 18 amino acids. Trimming cost V 9 bases and J 2 bases; bases outside gene matches: 20. The CDR3 DNA is TGTGCCAGTAAACGGACAGGGGCGCCCTTCCTCCTTACCTACGAGCAGTACTTC. It yields the protein CASKRTGAPFLLTYEQYF.

This clonotype has only a few counts. This sequence joins TRBV30 and TRBJ2-2, with D hard to call. V shed 2 bases and J shed 4 bases, with 14 bases lying between them. CDR3 length: 15 amino acids. In germline, CDR1 is GTSNPN, CDR2 SVGIG (reference sequence). The CDR3 DNA follows: TGTGCCTGGAGTCTCCTTGGAGTAGGCACCGGGGAGCTGTTTTTT. Translation: CAWSLLGVGTGELFF.

This chain uses TRBV5-1 with TRBJ2-7; D remains unclear. Germline V lookup: CDR1 SGHRS, CDR2 YFSETQ. The ends were cut back, 0 bases at V and 3 bases at J, with 13 bases in the middle. The CDR3 sequence is 15 residues long. CDR3 residues: CASSLGPSPIYEQYF. The CDR3 DNA follows: TGCGCCAGCAGCTTGGGCCCGTCCCCAATCTACGAGCAGTACTTC.

J is TRBJ2-5 and V is TRBV7-8; 13 bases match TRBD2. The germline V gene encodes CDR1 SGHVS and CDR2 FQNEAQ. V gave up 1 base and J gave up 5 bases; unmatched junction bases: 13. The CDR3 sequence is 19 residues long. The CDR3 nucleotides are TGTGCCAGCAGCTTAGATCCGGGACTAGCGGGATTACTTAGGGAGACCCAGTACTTC. This gives the protein CASSLDPGLAGLLRETQYF.

This clonotype was detected a few times. The rearrangement links TRBV4-2 to TRBJ2-3; TRBD2 matches 9 bases. The CDR3 length is 16 residues. Germline V CDR1 and CDR2: LGHNA, YNFKEQ. V shed 1 base, J shed 3 bases, and the junction held 5 bases outside the gene matches. Here the CDR3 reads CASSQGIAGATDTQYF. CDR3 nucleotide sequence: TGTGCCAGCAGCCAAGGGATAGCGGGAGCGACAGATACGCAGTATTTT.

This clonotype has only a few counts. The chain has TRBV29-1 and TRBJ1-1; a possible D gene is TRBD1 (5 bases). This CDR3 has 10 amino acids. Germline V CDR1 and CDR2: SQVTM, ANQGSEA. The CDR3 DNA sequence: TGCATGGGGGGGAACACTGAAGCTTTCTTT. Translated: CMGGNTEAFF.